This TCR beta chain emerged from a study of identifying expanded T cells in peripheral blood. Assay used: immunoSEQ multiplex PCR; TCRdb lists only in-frame clones, some missing. Among 100,000 to 150,000 clones listed, 70% to 90% were seen once. This CDR3 region has 14 residues. Germline V gene sequence: CDR1 SGHTA, CDR2 FQGTGA. V lost 0 bases, J lost 0 bases, and 5 bases lay in between. The receptor was derived from a person aged 18-70 years in good health. The rearrangement uses TRBV7-3 and TRBJ1-1; no clear D gene. The sample consisted of blood. As DNA, the CDR3 is TGTGCCAGCAGCTTAACTGCAATGAACACTGAAGCTTTCTTT. Translated, it gives CASSLTAMNTEAFF.